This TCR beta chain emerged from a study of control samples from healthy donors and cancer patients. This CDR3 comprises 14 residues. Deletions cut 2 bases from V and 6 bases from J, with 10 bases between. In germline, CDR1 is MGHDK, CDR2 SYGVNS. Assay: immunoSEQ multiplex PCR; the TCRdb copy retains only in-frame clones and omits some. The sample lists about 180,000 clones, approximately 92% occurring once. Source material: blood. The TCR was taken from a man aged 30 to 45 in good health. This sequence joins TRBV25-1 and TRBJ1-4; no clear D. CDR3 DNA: TGTGCCAGCAGTGAAGGCCGGCCTGATGAAAAACTGTTTTTT. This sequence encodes CASSEGRPDEKLFF.